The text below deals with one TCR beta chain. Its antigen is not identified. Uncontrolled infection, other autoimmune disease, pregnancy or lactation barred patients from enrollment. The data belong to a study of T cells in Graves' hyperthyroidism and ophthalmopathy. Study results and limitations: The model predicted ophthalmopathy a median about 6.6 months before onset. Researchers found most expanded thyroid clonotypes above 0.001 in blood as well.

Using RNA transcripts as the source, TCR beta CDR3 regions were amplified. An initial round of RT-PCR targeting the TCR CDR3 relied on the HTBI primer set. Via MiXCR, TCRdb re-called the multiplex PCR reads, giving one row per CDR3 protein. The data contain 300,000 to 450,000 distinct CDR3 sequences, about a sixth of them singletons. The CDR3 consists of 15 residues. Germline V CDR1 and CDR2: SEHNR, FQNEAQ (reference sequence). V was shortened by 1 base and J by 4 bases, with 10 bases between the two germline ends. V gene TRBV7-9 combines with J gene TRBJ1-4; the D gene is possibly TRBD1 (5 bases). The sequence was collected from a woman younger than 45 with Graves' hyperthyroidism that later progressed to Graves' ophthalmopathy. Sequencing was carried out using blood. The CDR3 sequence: CASSLDGGNNEKLFF. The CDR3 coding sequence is TGTGCCAGCAGCTTAGATGGGGGGAATAATGAAAAACTGTTTTTT.